This T cell receptor (beta chain) was documented in a study of shared clonotypes between healthy human individuals. Study-wide findings and caveats: An anticipated effect of sequencing depth on clonotype sharing among donors was recognized.

On this clone: Its antigen is unknown.

Germline V CDR1 and CDR2: LNHDA, SQIVND (reference sequence). V trimming: 6 bases; J trimming: 2 bases; junction bases outside the gene matches: 0. This CDR3 spans 14 amino acids. Evenly divided among several immunoSEQ plates was the genomic DNA of each subset. Profiled with immunoSEQ multiplex PCR; TCRdb holds only in-frame clones, not every one. The data contain more than 400,000 clones, 81% of them seen just once; the ten biggest clones take up about 13%. Adults of Caucasian background living in Nashville, Tennessee made up all donors. The sample comprised PBMCs. The rearrangement uses TRBV19 and TRBJ2-5; 13 bases are a match to TRBD2. This TCR was recovered from a woman between 40 and 50 years old in good health. Some clones in this sample may be carry-over from other donors' samples. CDR3 residues: CASRTSGGQETQYF. Here the CDR3 DNA reads TGTGCCAGTAGGACTAGCGGGGGGCAAGAGACCCAGTACTTC.